This note documents a single TCR beta chain sequence. This entry is derived from a study of blood T cell repertoires in COVID-19. Study-wide background: Acute and convalescent COVID-19 samples came from the United States, Italy and Spain. PBMCs, B-cell-depleted T cells, or T cells were the source of the cDNA or gDNA that made up the material.

The CDR3 has 15 amino acids. Trimming took 1 base from V and 6 from J, leaving 15 bases between them. Germline V gene sequence: CDR1 SGHNT, CDR2 YYREEE (reference sequence). Original data processing: Counts of nucleated cells, estimated from reference gene primer amplification, were obtained. Assay used: immunoSEQ multiplex PCR; TCRdb lists only in-frame clones, some missing. V, J and clone size derive from that table, while D and trimming were established from the DNA sequence. Here the sample spans under 45,000 clones, 85% being singletons. The receptor was derived from a man aged 55-75 years with active or convalescent COVID-19. Sequencing was performed on peripheral blood. V usage is TRBV5-4 and J usage is TRBJ2-3; maybe TRBD2 (5 bases). CDR3 in DNA: TGTGCCAGCAGCTTGAGGCTAGCTGGTGGCGATACGCAGTATTTT. It encodes CASSLRLAGGDTQYF.